The 19 T cell receptor beta chains given below trace back to one sample, sequenced in a study of T cell responses to AZD1222 COVID-19 vaccine. Repertoires were generated with immunoSEQ multiplex PCR, while TCRdb's copy carries only in-frame clones and drops some. The table has about 150,000 clones, roughly nine tenths seen once. The sequences come from peripheral blood, collected 28 days after the second AZD1222 dose. All receptors come from an adult who received the AZD1222 COVID-19 vaccine.

This chain joins TRBV7-9 and TRBJ1-1, with D uncertain. Per germline, CDR1 SEHNR and CDR2 FQNEAQ (reference sequence). Trimming shortened V by 1 base and J by 0 bases, and 6 bases separated the two germline ends. The CDR3 is made up of 14 amino acids. CDR3 sequence: CASSLGGLNTEAFF. CDR3 coding DNA: TGTGCCAGCAGCTTAGGAGGGTTGAACACTGAAGCTTTCTTT.

V gene TRBV13 combines with J gene TRBJ1-1, with D maybe TRBD1 (5 bases). The length of the CDR3 is 15 residues. Trimming took 5 bases from V and 4 from J, leaving 17 bases between them. CDR1 PRHDT and CDR2 FYEKMQ come from the germline V gene (reference sequence). The CDR3 sequence: CASSPNGGRSTEAFF. As DNA, the CDR3 is TGTGCCAGCAGCCCGAATGGGGGAAGGAGCACTGAAGCTTTCTTT.

V usage is TRBV7-2 and J usage is TRBJ1-2, with D possibly TRBD1 on 5 matching bases. The CDR3 totals 14 residues. V lost 1 base, J lost 4 bases, and 10 bases lay in between. Germline CDR1 and CDR2: SGHTA and FQGNSA. DNA of the CDR3: TGTGCCAGCAGCTTAGGGGGCGTCGGCTATGGCTACACCTTC. Translated: CASSLGGVGYGYTF.

V usage is TRBV19 and J usage is TRBJ1-1, with D tentatively TRBD1 (5 bases). V was pared by 6 bases and J by 1 base, with 12 bases between. CDR1 is LNHDA, CDR2 SQIVND, per germline (reference sequence). The CDR3 is 14 amino acids. The CDR3 reads CASRVGGRNTEAFF. The CDR3 region has the DNA TGTGCCAGTAGGGTTGGGGGACGGAACACTGAAGCTTTCTTT.

The gene calls are TRBV19 and TRBJ1-1, with D hard to call. Between the trimmed V and J ends, which lost 6 bases and 1 base, there was a span of 9 bases. Germline lookup yields CDR1 LNHDA and CDR2 SQIVND (reference sequence). The CDR3 is made up of 13 amino acids. CDR3 in amino acids: CASREGGNTEAFF. In DNA, the CDR3 is TGTGCCAGTAGGGAGGGTGGGAACACTGAAGCTTTCTTT.

The chain links TRBV19 to TRBJ1-5; D is possibly TRBD1 (5 bases). The V end lost 6 bases, the J end lost 0 bases, and 15 bases lay between the germline ends. Per germline, CDR1 LNHDA and CDR2 SQIVND (reference sequence). This CDR3 is 16 amino acids long. CDR3 in DNA: TGTGCCAGTAGACGGGCCGGGGGAGGTAGCAATCAGCCCCAGCATTTT. Protein product: CASRRAGGGSNQPQHF.

CDR3 sequence (DNA): TGTGCCAGCAGCGCCCGTACTAGCGGGGGGACCGGGGAGCTGTTTTTT. Its translation: CASSARTSGGTGELFF. V usage is TRBV7-9 and J usage is TRBJ2-2; 12 nucleotides line up with TRBD2. The CDR3 consists of 16 residues. CDR1 and CDR2 (germline): SEHNR, FQNEAQ (reference sequence). After removal of 5 bases from V and 5 bases from J, the junction contained 6 bases not matched to a gene.

The V gene is TRBV3-1 (or the pseudogene TRBV3-2), the J gene TRBJ2-7; weak D call: TRBD2 (6 bases). Between the trimmed V and J ends, which lost 0 bases and 2 bases, there was a span of 11 bases. Germline CDR1 and CDR2: LGHDT and YNNKEL (reference sequence). This CDR3 spans 15 amino acids. The CDR3 protein is CASSQESGVTYEQYF. CDR3 bases: TGTGCCAGCAGCCAAGAGTCGGGAGTTACCTACGAGCAGTACTTC.

The V and J genes are TRBV5-5 and TRBJ2-3; D possibly corresponds to TRBD2 (7 bases). Trimming took off 1 base at V and 0 bases at J, with 15 bases between the two ends. Germline-derived CDR1 and CDR2 are SGHKS and YYEKEE (reference sequence). The CDR3 has 17 amino acids. The chain's CDR3 is CASSLSGGRTSTDTQYF. Written as DNA, the CDR3 is TGTGCCAGCAGCTTGTCGGGGGGCCGTACTAGCACAGATACGCAGTATTTT.

This rearrangement joins TRBV7-2 to TRBJ1-3; 9 bases align to TRBD1. CDR3 length equals 17 residues. Germline V gene lookup returns CDR1 SGHTA and CDR2 FQGNSA. V gave up 6 bases and J gave up 0 bases; unmatched junction bases: 9. In DNA form, the CDR3 reads TGTGCCAGCAGGGGACAGGGAATCCCCAGCTCTGGAAACACCATATATTTT. Protein product: CASRGQGIPSSGNTIYF.

The rearrangement uses TRBV15 and TRBJ1-5; 7 positions match TRBD1. The germline V gene has CDR1 LNHNV and CDR2 YYDKDF (reference sequence). This CDR3 has 16 residues. The V gene end was trimmed by 0 bases and the J gene end by 7 bases; junction bases not matched to a gene: 9. The CDR3 DNA reads TGTGCCACCAGCAGAGATATGTACAGGGGAATGCAGCCCCAGCATTTT. Translating gives CATSRDMYRGMQPQHF. Full variable domain (rest looked up from reference TRBV15 and TRBJ1-5): DAMVIQNPRYQVTQFGKPVTLSCSQTLNHNVMYWYQQKSSQAPKLLFHYYDKDFNNEADTPDNFQSRRPNTSFCFLDIRSPGLGDTAMYLCATSRDMYRGMQPQHFGDGTRLSIL.

The genes are TRBV6-1 and TRBJ2-1; TRBD1 aligns across 8 bases. This CDR3 comprises 14 residues. Per germline, CDR1 MNHNS and CDR2 SASEGT. The junction had 9 bases not matched to a gene; V was cut back by 2 bases and J by 12 bases. CDR3 DNA sequence: TGTGCCAGCAGTGAACTGGACAGGGACTGGCCGCAGTTCTTC. Its translation is CASSELDRDWPQFF.

The V call is TRBV18, the J call TRBJ2-2; TRBD1 might be the D (6 bases). With 1 base removed from V and 4 bases from J, the gap between germline ends came to 13 bases. Germline V CDR1 and CDR2: KGHSH, LQKENI. The CDR3 has 16 residues. The CDR3 protein is CASSPHGQPSTGELFF. The CDR3 region has the DNA TGTGCCAGCTCACCACACGGACAGCCGAGCACCGGGGAGCTGTTTTTT.

The chain links TRBV7-9 to TRBJ1-1, with unresolved D. Trimming took off 5 bases at V and 1 base at J, with 11 bases between the two ends. The CDR3 extends over 14 amino acids. Looked up from germline, CDR1 is SEHNR and CDR2 is FQNEAQ (reference sequence). The DNA for the CDR3 is TGTGCCAGCAGCCCCGCATTACAGAACACTGAAGCTTTCTTT. Translation gives CASSPALQNTEAFF.

The chain joins TRBV5-4 to TRBJ2-7; D is possibly TRBD1 (6 bases). CDR1 and CDR2 (germline): SGHNT, YYREEE (reference sequence). The V end was cut by 4 bases, the J end by 1 base, with 9 bases between. The CDR3 loop spans 13 amino acids. CDR3 sequence reads: CASSRDRSYEQYF. DNA of the CDR3: TGTGCCAGCAGCCGAGACAGGTCCTACGAGCAGTACTTC.

The chain links TRBV5-5 to TRBJ2-7; the match to TRBD2 covers 8 bases. The CDR3 is 14 amino acids. V lost 3 bases to trimming and J lost 5 bases; unmatched junction nucleotides: 7. Germline V gene data show CDR1 as SGHKS and CDR2 as YYEKEE (reference sequence). The CDR3 DNA follows: TGTGCCAGCAGCTCCTTAGCGGGAACTAACGAGCAGTACTTC. Amino acid sequence: CASSSLAGTNEQYF.

The rearrangement links TRBV7-2 to TRBJ1-3; D is ambiguous. CDR1 SGHTA and CDR2 FQGNSA come from the germline V gene. Trimming pared 1 base from V and 3 bases from J, leaving 7 bases between. The CDR3 is 14 residues long. In DNA form, the CDR3 reads TGTGCCAGCAGCTTAGTACAGAATGGAAACACCATATATTTT. Its translation: CASSLVQNGNTIYF.

This chain links TRBV11-3 with TRBJ2-3; TRBD2 might be the D (7 bases). Per the germline V gene, CDR1 is SGHNT and CDR2 is YENEEA. Trimming shortened V by 5 bases and J by 5 bases, and 17 bases separated the two germline ends. CDR3 length equals 15 residues. Here the CDR3 reads CASSLGGGLQDTQYF. DNA of the CDR3: TGTGCCAGCAGCCTTGGCGGGGGCCTTCAAGATACGCAGTATTTT.

The chain carries TRBV15 and TRBJ2-7; 10 bases fit TRBD1. CDR3 length: 16 residues. The J segment lost 5 bases and the V segment lost 0 bases, leaving 7 bases of the junction unmatched. CDR1 and CDR2 (germline): LNHNV, YYDKDF (reference sequence). This CDR3 reads CATSRDLGDRGHEQYF. The DNA of the CDR3 is TGTGCCACCAGCAGAGATCTGGGGGACAGGGGTCACGAGCAGTACTTC.